These 17 T cell receptor beta chains came from one sample sequenced in a study of blood T cell repertoires in COVID-19. Clones were sequenced by immunoSEQ multiplex PCR, and TCRdb holds only the in-frame ones, with some missing. The table records some 130,000 clones, 85% of them present only once. The sequencing sample was made of peripheral blood. The source of these receptors is a man older than 75 with acute or convalescent COVID-19.

The rearrangement uses TRBV6-6 and TRBJ1-4; 7 bases fit TRBD1. Germline V gene data show CDR1 as MNHNY and CDR2 as SVGAGI (reference sequence). The trim removed 1 base at V and 7 bases at J, leaving 9 bases unmatched. This CDR3 has 16 amino acids. The CDR3 sequence: CASSYFRQGGAEKLFF. As DNA, the CDR3 is TGTGCCAGCAGTTACTTTCGACAGGGAGGCGCTGAAAAACTGTTTTTT.

The V gene is TRBV10-3, the J gene TRBJ2-1; D is undetermined. The CDR3 runs to 14 residues. Trimming left V 0 bases short and J 6 bases short, with 9 bases between. The germline CDR1 and CDR2 sequences are ENHRY and SYGVKD. CDR3 sequence: CAISESRDRNEQFF. CDR3 in DNA: TGTGCCATCAGTGAGTCGAGAGATCGCAATGAGCAGTTCTTC.

The rearrangement uses TRBV5-1 and TRBJ1-2; possibly TRBD1 for D (5 bases). V dropped 0 bases and J dropped 2 bases, with 5 bases sitting between them. The CDR3 consists of 13 residues. From germline, CDR1 is SGHRS and CDR2 YFSETQ. Here the CDR3 reads CASSLEGNYGYTF. The CDR3 coding sequence is TGCGCCAGCAGCTTGGAGGGGAACTATGGCTACACCTTC.

V and J are TRBV20-1 and TRBJ1-4; D ambiguous. Looked up from germline, CDR1 is DFQATT and CDR2 is SNEGSKA (reference sequence). This CDR3 contains 11 residues. Trimming cost V 2 bases and J 8 bases, with 6 bases left between them. CDR3 in amino acids: CSARKQEKLFF. The CDR3 DNA follows: TGCAGTGCTAGAAAACAAGAAAAACTGTTTTTT.

V is TRBV9 and J is TRBJ2-7; the match to TRBD2 covers 9 bases. The CDR3 is 15 residues long. The junction had 6 bases not matched to a gene; V was cut back by 5 bases and J by 0 bases. Germline V gives CDR1 SGDLS, CDR2 YYNGEE. The CDR3 DNA reads TGTGCCAGCAGTCCTACTAGCGGGTCCTCCTACGAGCAGTACTTC. Translated: CASSPTSGSSYEQYF.

The chain is built from TRBV6-5 and TRBJ1-2, with D maybe TRBD1 (6 bases). CDR1 and CDR2 (germline): MNHEY, SVGAGI. The CDR3 length is 15 residues. V was pared by 5 bases and J by 6 bases, with 19 bases between. Written as DNA, the CDR3 is TGTGCCAGCAGTCCCCGACCGGGAGGGGGGGATGGCTACACCTTC. Its protein product is CASSPRPGGGDGYTF.

The J gene is TRBJ2-3, the V gene TRBV7-9, with TRBD1 matching 11 bases. This CDR3 has 15 residues. Per germline, CDR1 SEHNR and CDR2 FQNEAQ (reference sequence). V lost 4 bases to trimming and J lost 6 bases; unmatched junction nucleotides: 6. CDR3 sequence reads: CASSSIGQGADTQYF. The CDR3 region has the DNA TGTGCCAGCAGCTCAATAGGACAGGGGGCGGATACGCAGTATTTT. The variable domain in full, completed from reference TRBV7-9 and TRBJ2-3, reads DTGVSQNPRHKITKRGQNVTFRCDPISEHNRLYWYRQTLGQGPEFLTYFQNEAQLEKSRLLSDRFSAERPKGSFSTLEIQRTEQGDSAMYLCASSSIGQGADTQYFGPGTRLTVL.

This clone was found a few times. V is TRBV28 and J is TRBJ2-7; tentative D call: TRBD1 (6 bases). Trimming removed 7 bases at V and 6 bases at J, with 13 bases between. CDR1 is MDHEN and CDR2 is SYDVKM in the germline V gene. The length of the CDR3 is 12 residues. The CDR3 DNA sequence: TGTGCCAGCACCACGACAGGTTTCGAGCAGTACTTC. It encodes CASTTTGFEQYF.

The rearrangement links TRBV4-2 to TRBJ1-2, with a weak D call TRBD1 (6 bases). Trimming left V 4 bases short and J 8 bases short, with 29 bases between. Germline-derived CDR1 and CDR2 are LGHNA and YNFKEQ. The CDR3 has 18 residues. The CDR3 sequence: CASSPEGGAGAFEGGYTF. In DNA form, the CDR3 reads TGTGCCAGCAGCCCCGAAGGGGGGGCCGGGGCGTTCGAGGGGGGCTACACCTTC.

The chain has TRBV2 and TRBJ1-1; D possibly corresponds to TRBD1 (6 bases). Per germline, CDR1 SNHLY and CDR2 FYNNEI. CDR3 length: 14 residues. Trimming removed 8 bases from V and 3 bases from J, with 16 bases in between. In nucleotides, the CDR3 is TGTGCCAGCCGGGGGGCCGCTCCGGACACTGAAGCTTTCTTT. As protein: CASRGAAPDTEAFF.

V is TRBV11-2 and J is TRBJ1-2; D call uncertain. Germline V gives CDR1 SGHAT, CDR2 FQNNGV. This CDR3 is 12 amino acids long. V shed 5 bases and J shed 3 bases, with 7 bases lying between them. CDR3 amino acids: CASSPRDYGYTF. The CDR3 coding sequence is TGTGCCAGCAGCCCCCGGGACTATGGCTACACCTTC.

This clone was counted between two and nine times. The chain recombines TRBV15 with TRBJ2-1; 7 nucleotides line up with TRBD2. CDR1 LNHNV and CDR2 YYDKDF come from the germline V gene (reference sequence). This CDR3 comprises 16 residues. V was clipped by 3 bases and J by 3 bases; unmatched bases: 8. In DNA form, the CDR3 reads TGTGCCACCAGCAGTCCGCTAGCGGAGAGCTACAATGAGCAGTTCTTC. Encoded protein: CATSSPLAESYNEQFF.

The V call is TRBV7-3, the J call TRBJ1-1, with D possibly TRBD1 on 5 matching bases. The germline CDR1 and CDR2 sequences are SGHTA and FQGTGA. The CDR3 has 15 residues. V was trimmed by 5 bases and J by 4 bases, leaving 17 bases between them. The CDR3 protein is CASSPEGGGGTEAFF. The CDR3 nucleotides read TGTGCCAGCAGCCCCGAAGGCGGCGGGGGCACTGAAGCTTTCTTT.

This clone was seen only once. The chain is built from TRBV18 and TRBJ1-6; 9 nucleotides line up with TRBD1. The germline V gene has CDR1 KGHSH and CDR2 LQKENI. There are 17 residues in the CDR3. V lost 4 bases and J lost 9; bases outside the gene matches: 13. CDR3 coding DNA: TGTGCCAGCTCACAGGCCAATACCGGGACAGGGAGTTCACCCCTCCACTTT. Amino acid sequence: CASSQANTGTGSSPLHF.

This rearrangement joins TRBV7-2 to TRBJ2-7; possible D gene TRBD2, 6 bases. Germline lookup yields CDR1 SGHTA and CDR2 FQGNSA. The CDR3 is made up of 17 amino acids. Trimming left V 0 bases short and J 5 bases short, with 20 bases between. In DNA form, the CDR3 reads TGTGCCAGCAGCTTAGCTGGGCGGGGTCAACTCGACCACGAGCAGTACTTC. This sequence encodes CASSLAGRGQLDHEQYF.

The V call is TRBV30, the J call TRBJ2-1; 8 nucleotides line up with TRBD2. The length of the CDR3 is 16 residues. Trimming removed 3 bases from V and 4 bases from J; junction bases left unmatched: 11. Looked up from germline, CDR1 is GTSNPN and CDR2 is SVGIG (reference sequence). This chain's CDR3 is CAWSSGGAHRYNEQFF. The CDR3 bases are TGTGCCTGGAGCTCGGGAGGGGCCCACCGATACAATGAGCAGTTCTTC.

This clone came up once. The rearrangement uses TRBV11-2 and TRBJ2-1; 11 positions match TRBD2. After removal of 3 bases from V and 6 bases from J, the junction contained 4 bases not matched to a gene. The germline CDR1 and CDR2 sequences are SGHAT and FQNNGV. The CDR3 is 15 residues long. The CDR3 DNA reads TGTGCCAGCAGCTTTAGCGGGGGGGCATCCAATGAGCAGTTCTTC. Its protein is CASSFSGGASNEQFF.